Listed below are T cell receptor beta chains from one sample, sequenced in a study of regulatory T cells in long-lasting Graves disease. Each CDR3 protein gets one entry after TCRdb re-called the multiplex PCR reads with MiXCR. Here the sample spans 650,000 to 850,000 distinct CDR3 sequences, about 30% being singletons. Sequences were derived from peripheral blood mononuclear cells (PBMCs), sampled when the disease was refractory, from a patient treated with antithyroid drugs. These receptor sequences come from a female donor with Graves disease. Both conserved end residues are trimmed from each CDR3. Clone size is shown for a subset of rows, as once, few, many or a class of expanded clone.

>TRBV6-2/TRBV6-3|-|TRBJ2-7
ASRPYRGLFSYEQY
>TRBV6-2/TRBV6-3|-|TRBJ1-1
ASSYSLGGGTEAF
>TRBV11-1|few|TRBJ1-1
ASLDSFGNTEAF
>TRBV28|-|TRBJ1-5
ASSSPLRTVSNQPQH
>TRBV29-1|-|TRBJ2-4
SVAGSLSERGPKNIQY
>TRBV27|few|TRBJ1-4
ASSSIGQGGEKLF
>TRBV12-3/TRBV12-4|many|TRBJ2-2
ASSFTEAGELF
>TRBV6-1|few|TRBJ1-5
ASGRGKGQPQH
>TRBV11-2|many|TRBJ2-1
ASSLSAGSSYNEQF
>TRBV14|-|TRBJ2-2
ASSHVGPGTGELF
>TRBV20-1|few|TRBJ1-1
SARDLGARTEAF
>TRBV28|many|TRBJ1-2
ASTEDNYGYT
>TRBV12-3/TRBV12-4|few|TRBJ1-5
ASSERTASNQPQH
>TRBV6-1|-|TRBJ1-1
ASRPGVWNTEAF
>TRBV13|-|TRBJ2-7
ASSRGTATYEQY
>TRBV6-1|few|TRBJ2-5
ASRPAGLAGLETQY
>TRBV2|few|TRBJ1-5
ASSEGTPMAQH
>TRBV10-2|-|TRBJ2-4
ASMESGKNIQY
>TRBV19|few|TRBJ1-5
ASTTRGGIQPQH
>TRBV29-1|-|TRBJ1-1
SVAWRGQGTEAF
>TRBV19|once|TRBJ1-1
ASRDEMHRRNTEAF
>TRBV12-3/TRBV12-4|-|TRBJ2-1
ASSSQAREQF
>TRBV11-3|-|TRBJ2-3
ASSSGTSGSVDTQY
>TRBV11-2|-|TRBJ1-2
ASSPIRGQGPYGYT
>TRBV6-1|-|TRBJ1-4
ASTKTGTNEKLF
>TRBV7-2|-|TRBJ1-1
ASSLAGGQGIGLNTEAF
>TRBV7-2|few|TRBJ1-4
ASSSDRSTNEKLF
>TRBV6-2/TRBV6-3|few|TRBJ1-5
ASRITGTGNQPQH
>TRBV9|once|TRBJ1-6
ASSPGPNNSPLH
>TRBV27|-|TRBJ2-7
ASSLSWGEQY
>TRBV11-3|-|TRBJ2-7
ASTHPGRQY
>TRBV3-1|-|TRBJ1-1
ASSQDWGLRNTEAF
>TRBV19|few|TRBJ1-5
ASSTEGGDQPQH
>TRBV12-5|few|TRBJ1-1
ASGSPVGQLGNTEAF
>TRBV2|once|TRBJ1-1
ASSPSPGWTEAF
>TRBV4-2|-|TRBJ1-1
ASSPQVLDTEAF
>TRBV15|-|TRBJ1-6
ATSGPTEGAPLH
>TRBV28|many|TRBJ1-2
ATSLAGINYGYT
>TRBV9|few|TRBJ1-1
ASSVRGITEAF
>TRBV5-8|-|TRBJ1-5
ASSLGSRNQPQH
>TRBV12-3/TRBV12-4|-|TRBJ1-1
ASSASVVRTEAF
>TRBV14|-|TRBJ1-4
ASSQRHSTGEKLF
>TRBV15|few|TRBJ2-7
ATSRGDRPYEQY
>TRBV9|-|TRBJ1-1
ASSVGQVNTEAF
>TRBV12-3/TRBV12-4|few|TRBJ1-1
ASSTEYSEAF
>TRBV29-1|few|TRBJ2-5
SVGLVGETQY
>TRBV25-1|-|TRBJ1-5
ASSGGGLSQPQH
>TRBV24-1|many|TRBJ1-2
ATSESRGHDGYT
>TRBV12-5|-|TRBJ1-5
ASGVTGTLGNQPQH
>TRBV12-3/TRBV12-4|-|TRBJ1-4
ASSLSGGFEKLF
>TRBV7-6|-|TRBJ1-1
ASSQYQGFAF
>TRBV15|-|TRBJ1-2
ATSSGDRGFGYT
>TRBV6-2/TRBV6-3|-|TRBJ2-5
ASSGQGGQETQY
>TRBV6-1|few|TRBJ1-6
ASSRGQNNSPLH
>TRBV14|few|TRBJ2-7
ASSRAGTGVYEQY
>TRBV10-3|few|TRBJ2-7
AISEGWGSGKQREQY
>TRBV6-1|many|TRBJ1-1
ASSKRTGTNTEAF
>TRBV20-1|-|TRBJ2-7
SASVRGGKAYEQY
>TRBV6-2/TRBV6-3|few|TRBJ2-7
ASSYTGSQGEQY